Listed here are 2 T cell receptor beta chains from one sample, sequenced in a study of T-cell memory formation after mild COVID-19 (dated by TCRdb to the early 2020s). Library preparation used 5' RACE. Instrument on record: Illumina NovaSeq 6000. Starting from the raw public reads, TCRdb applied fastp trimming at Q25, assembled clones with MiXCR and retained in-frame beta chains. Rows are unified per CDR3 protein, each entry keeping the most common DNA and genes. A total of approximately 260,000 distinct CDR3 sequences appear in this sample, 16% of them only once. Of the sample, under 25% falls within the top ten clones. Sequenced material: PBMCs or a T cell subset sorted from them (not recorded which). These TCRs come from a man younger than 35 who had mild COVID-19 (a few samples of this study predate the infection). The sample titles of this study are shuffled in the database, so cell type and time point are left out; the donor was told from shared clones.

This clonotype was counted only a few times. This CDR3 reads CSALTVNEKLFF. The DNA of the CDR3 is TGCAGTGCTTTGACAGTCAATGAAAAACTGTTTTTT. The V call is TRBV20-1, the J call TRBJ1-4; D might be TRBD1 (5 bases). Germline CDR1 and CDR2: DFQATT and SNEGSKA (reference sequence). Deletions cut 5 bases from V and 5 bases from J, with 9 bases between. The length of the CDR3 is 12 residues.

The chain employs TRBV5-1 and TRBJ1-3; maybe TRBD1 (6 bases). The CDR3 runs to 15 residues. CDR1 and CDR2 from the germline V gene are SGHRS and YFSETQ. The V gene lost 3 bases and the J gene lost 0 bases, with 10 bases spanning the gap. CDR3 in amino acids: CASSSSQGSGNTIYF. The CDR3 DNA reads as TGCGCCAGCAGCTCCTCACAGGGCTCTGGAAACACCATATATTTT. Complete variable domain (other parts from reference TRBV5-1 and TRBJ1-3): KAGVTQTPRYLIKTRGQQVTLSCSPISGHRSVSWYQQTPGQGLQFLFEYFSETQRNKGNFPGRFSGRQFSNSRSEMNVSTLELGDSALYLCASSSSQGSGNTIYFGEGSWLTVV.